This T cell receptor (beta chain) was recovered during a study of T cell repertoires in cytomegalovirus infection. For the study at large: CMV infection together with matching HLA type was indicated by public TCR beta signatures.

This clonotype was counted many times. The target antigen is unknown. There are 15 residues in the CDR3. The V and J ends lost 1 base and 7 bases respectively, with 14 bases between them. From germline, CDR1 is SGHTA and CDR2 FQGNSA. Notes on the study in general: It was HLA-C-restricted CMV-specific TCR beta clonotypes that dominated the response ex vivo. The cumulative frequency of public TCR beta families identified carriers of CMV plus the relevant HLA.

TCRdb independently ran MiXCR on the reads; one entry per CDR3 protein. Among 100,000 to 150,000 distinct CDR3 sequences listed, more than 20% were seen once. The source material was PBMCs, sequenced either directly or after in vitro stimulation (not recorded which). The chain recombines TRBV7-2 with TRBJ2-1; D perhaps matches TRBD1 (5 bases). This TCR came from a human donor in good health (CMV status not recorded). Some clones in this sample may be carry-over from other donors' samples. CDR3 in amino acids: CASSLVRAGLNEQFF. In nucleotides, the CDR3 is TGTGCCAGCAGCTTAGTAAGGGCAGGGCTGAATGAGCAGTTCTTC. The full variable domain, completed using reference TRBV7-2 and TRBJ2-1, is GAGVSQSPSNKVTEKGKDVELRCDPISGHTALYWYRQSLGQGLEFLIYFQGNSAPDKSGLPSDRFSAERTGGSVSTLTIQRTQQEDSAVYLCASSLVRAGLNEQFFGPGTRLTVL.